This entry lists 6 T cell receptor beta chains sequenced from one sample in a study of blood T cells in healthy people across ages. A sample-barcoded 5' primer and a J-beta primer mix were used in a second PCR of about 7 to 12 cycles. MiXCR, applied by TCRdb to the 5' RACE reads, yields one record per CDR3 protein. The sample records about 1,400,000 distinct CDR3 sequences, almost 60% being singletons. The sample was blood. The receptors originated from a man younger than 30 in good health.

This clonotype was seen a single time. CDR3 DNA: TGTGCCAGCAGTGAAGACGGACAGCCTGAAGCTTTCTTT. Translation gives CASSEDGQPEAFF. This sequence joins TRBV2 and TRBJ1-1; weak D call: TRBD1 (6 bases). CDR3 length: 13 residues. CDR1 and CDR2 from the germline V gene are SNHLY and FYNNEI. Between the trimmed V and J ends, which lost 1 base and 6 bases, there was a span of 9 bases.

This clonotype is a singleton in its sample. The chain is built from TRBV20-1 and TRBJ2-7, with TRBD2 matching over 8 bases. Germline trimming cut 0 bases from V and 7 bases from J; bases unmatched to any gene: 17. The CDR3 sequence is 17 residues long. CDR1 DFQATT and CDR2 SNEGSKA come from the germline V gene (reference sequence). The CDR3, as DNA: TGCAGTGCTAGAGATCTCAATAGCGGGACCGCCTACAATGAGCAGTACTTC. It translates to CSARDLNSGTAYNEQYF.

This chain uses TRBV11-2 with TRBJ2-3, with 7 positions matching TRBD2. Germline V gives CDR1 SGHAT, CDR2 FQNNGV. The CDR3 runs 15 residues. V dropped 5 bases and J dropped 0; count of bases not matched to a gene: 5. The CDR3 DNA reads as TGTGCCAGCAGCCCCACTAGCGCCAGCACAGATACGCAGTATTTT. Its protein is CASSPTSASTDTQYF. Filled out from reference TRBV11-2 and TRBJ2-3, the complete variable domain reads EAGVAQSPRYKIIEKRQSVAFWCNPISGHATLYWYQQILGQGPKLLIQFQNNGVVDDSQLPKDRFSAERLKGVDSTLKIQPAKLEDSAVYLCASSPTSASTDTQYFGPGTRLTVL.

This rearrangement joins TRBV7-9 to TRBJ2-7; a weak D match, TRBD2 (5 bases). Germline assignment: CDR1 SEHNR and CDR2 FQNEAQ (reference sequence). The CDR3 spans 14 residues. The V gene lost 5 bases and the J gene lost 4 bases, with 15 bases spanning the gap. The CDR3 nucleotides are TGTGCCAGCAGCACCCGGGAAGTTGGGTACGAGCAGTACTTC. The encoded protein is CASSTREVGYEQYF.

The rearrangement joins TRBV4-1 to TRBJ2-2, with 10 bases aligning to TRBD2. The V gene end was trimmed by 1 base and the J gene end by 5 bases; junction bases not matched to a gene: 7. The CDR3 spans 17 residues. Germline V gene sequence: CDR1 MGHRA, CDR2 YSYEKL. The CDR3 is CASSQVHLAGETGELFF. CDR3 bases: TGCGCCAGCAGCCAAGTACACCTAGCGGGAGAGACCGGGGAGCTGTTTTTT.

V and J are TRBV4-1 and TRBJ2-4; TRBD1 might be the D (6 bases). CDR1 MGHRA and CDR2 YSYEKL come from the germline V gene. This CDR3 has 16 amino acids. Trimming removed 1 base from V and 4 bases from J, with 14 bases in between. The CDR3 DNA reads TGCGCCAGCAGCCAAGGCGCGCGAGGGGGAAAAAACATTCAGTACTTC. This sequence encodes CASSQGARGGKNIQYF.